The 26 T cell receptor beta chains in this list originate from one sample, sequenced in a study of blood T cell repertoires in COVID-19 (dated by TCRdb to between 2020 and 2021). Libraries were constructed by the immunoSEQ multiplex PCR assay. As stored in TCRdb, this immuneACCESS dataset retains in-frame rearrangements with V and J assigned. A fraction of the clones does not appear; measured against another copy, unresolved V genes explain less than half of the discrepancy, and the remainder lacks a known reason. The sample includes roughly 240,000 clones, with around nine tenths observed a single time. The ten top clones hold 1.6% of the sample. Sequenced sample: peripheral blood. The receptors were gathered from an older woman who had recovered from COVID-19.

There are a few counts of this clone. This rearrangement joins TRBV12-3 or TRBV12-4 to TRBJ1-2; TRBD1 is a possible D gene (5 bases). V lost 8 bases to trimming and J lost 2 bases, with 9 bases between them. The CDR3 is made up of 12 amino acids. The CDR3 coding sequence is TGTGCCAGCCGGGGGGAAAACTATGGCTACACCTTC. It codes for CASRGENYGYTF.

CDR3 nucleotide sequence: TGTGCCAGCAGCAAAAAAAACCCCGACAGGGCCTATGGCTACACCTTC. Its translation is CASSKKNPDRAYGYTF. The rearrangement uses TRBV21-1 and TRBJ1-2; the D call of TRBD1 is as the table states it, not checked on the DNA. TRBV21-1 is labeled a pseudogene. The CDR3 totals 16 residues.

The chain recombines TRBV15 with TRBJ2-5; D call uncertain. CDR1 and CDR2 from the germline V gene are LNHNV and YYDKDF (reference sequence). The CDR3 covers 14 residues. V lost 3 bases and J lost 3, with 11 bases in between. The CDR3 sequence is CATSRTFSEETQYF. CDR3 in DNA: TGTGCCACCAGCAGGACTTTCAGCGAAGAGACCCAGTACTTC.

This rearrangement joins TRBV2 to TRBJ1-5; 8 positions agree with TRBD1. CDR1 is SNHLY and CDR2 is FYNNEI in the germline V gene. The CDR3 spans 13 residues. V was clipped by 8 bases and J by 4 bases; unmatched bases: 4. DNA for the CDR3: TGTGCCAGCCTGGGACAGGTGAATCAGCCCCAGCATTTT. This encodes CASLGQVNQPQHF. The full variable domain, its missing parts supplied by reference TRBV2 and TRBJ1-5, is EPEVTQTPSHQVTQMGQEVILRCVPISNHLYFYWYRQILGQKVEFLVSFYNNEISEKSEIFDDQFSVERPDGSNFTLKIRSTKLEDSAMYFCASLGQVNQPQHFGDGTRLSIL.

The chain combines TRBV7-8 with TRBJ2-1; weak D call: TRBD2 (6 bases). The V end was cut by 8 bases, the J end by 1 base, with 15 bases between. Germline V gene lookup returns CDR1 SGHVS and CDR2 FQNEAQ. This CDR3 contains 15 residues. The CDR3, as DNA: TGTGCCAGCCTTCTTAGCGGCTCTTCCTACAATGAGCAGTTCTTC. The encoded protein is CASLLSGSSYNEQFF.

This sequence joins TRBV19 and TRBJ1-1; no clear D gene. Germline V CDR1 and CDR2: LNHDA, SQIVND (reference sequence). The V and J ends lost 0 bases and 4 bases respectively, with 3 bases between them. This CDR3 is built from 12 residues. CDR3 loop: CASSIEATEAFF. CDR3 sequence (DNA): TGTGCCAGTAGTATAGAGGCCACTGAAGCTTTCTTT.

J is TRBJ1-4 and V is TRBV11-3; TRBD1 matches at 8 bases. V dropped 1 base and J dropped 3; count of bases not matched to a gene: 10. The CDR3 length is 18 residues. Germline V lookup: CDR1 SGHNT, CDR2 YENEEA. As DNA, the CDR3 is TGTGCCAGCAGCTTAGCTGGGAACAGGGGGAAGGCTAATGAAAAACTGTTTTTT. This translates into CASSLAGNRGKANEKLFF.

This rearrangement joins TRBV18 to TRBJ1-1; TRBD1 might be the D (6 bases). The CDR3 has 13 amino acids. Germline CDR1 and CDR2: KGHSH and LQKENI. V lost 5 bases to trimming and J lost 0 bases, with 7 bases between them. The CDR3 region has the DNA TGTGCCAGCTCAAGACAGGTGAACACTGAAGCTTTCTTT. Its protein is CASSRQVNTEAFF.

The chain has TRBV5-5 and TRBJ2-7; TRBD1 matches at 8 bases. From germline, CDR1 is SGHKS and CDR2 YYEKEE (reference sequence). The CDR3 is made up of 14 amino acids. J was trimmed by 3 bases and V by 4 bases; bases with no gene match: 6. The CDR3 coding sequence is TGTGCCAGCAGCGCAGACAGGGGATACTACGAGCAGTACTTC. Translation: CASSADRGYYEQYF. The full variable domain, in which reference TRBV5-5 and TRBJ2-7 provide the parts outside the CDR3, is DAGVTQSPTHLIKTRGQQVTLRCSPISGHKSVSWYQQVLGQGPQFIFQYYEKEERGRGNFPDRFSARQFPNYSSELNVNALLLGDSALYLCASSADRGYYEQYFGPGTRLTVT.

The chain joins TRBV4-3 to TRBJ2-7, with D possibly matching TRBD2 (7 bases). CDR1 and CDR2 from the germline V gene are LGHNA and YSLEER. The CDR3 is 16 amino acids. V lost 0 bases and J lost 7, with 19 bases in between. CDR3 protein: CASSQDPGGYLNEQYF. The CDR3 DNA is TGCGCCAGCAGCCAAGATCCGGGGGGCTACCTGAATGAGCAGTACTTC.

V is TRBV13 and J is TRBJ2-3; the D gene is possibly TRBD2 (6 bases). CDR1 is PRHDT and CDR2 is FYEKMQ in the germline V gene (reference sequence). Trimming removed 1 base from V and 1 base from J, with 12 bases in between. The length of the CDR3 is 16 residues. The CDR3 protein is CASSLDFASGTDTQYF. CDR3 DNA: TGTGCCAGCAGCTTAGATTTCGCTAGCGGCACAGATACGCAGTATTTT.

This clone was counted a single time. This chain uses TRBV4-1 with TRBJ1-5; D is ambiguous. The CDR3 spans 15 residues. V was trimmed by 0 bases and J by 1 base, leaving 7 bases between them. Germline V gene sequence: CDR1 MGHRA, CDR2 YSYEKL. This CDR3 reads CASSQEWQSNQPQHF. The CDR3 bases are TGCGCCAGCAGCCAAGAGTGGCAGAGCAATCAGCCCCAGCATTTT.

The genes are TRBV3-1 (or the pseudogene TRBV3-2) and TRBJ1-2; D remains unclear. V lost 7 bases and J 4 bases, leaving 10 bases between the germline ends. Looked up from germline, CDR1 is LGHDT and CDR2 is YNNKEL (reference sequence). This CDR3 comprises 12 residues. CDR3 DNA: TGTGCCAGCACCGGGGAACCCTATGGCTACACCTTC. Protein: CASTGEPYGYTF.

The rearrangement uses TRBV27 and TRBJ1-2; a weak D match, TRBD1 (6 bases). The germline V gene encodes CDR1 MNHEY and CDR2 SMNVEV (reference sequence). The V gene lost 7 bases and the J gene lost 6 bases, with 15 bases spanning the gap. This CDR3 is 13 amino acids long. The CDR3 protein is CASTSGDIDGYTF. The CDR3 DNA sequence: TGTGCCAGCACTTCTGGGGACATTGATGGCTACACCTTC.

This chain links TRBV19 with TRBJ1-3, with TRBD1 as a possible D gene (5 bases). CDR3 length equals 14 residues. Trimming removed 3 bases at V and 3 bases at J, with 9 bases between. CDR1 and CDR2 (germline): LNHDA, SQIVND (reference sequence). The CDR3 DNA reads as TGTGCCAGTAGTATGCAAGGGGATGGAAACACCATATATTTT. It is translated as CASSMQGDGNTIYF.

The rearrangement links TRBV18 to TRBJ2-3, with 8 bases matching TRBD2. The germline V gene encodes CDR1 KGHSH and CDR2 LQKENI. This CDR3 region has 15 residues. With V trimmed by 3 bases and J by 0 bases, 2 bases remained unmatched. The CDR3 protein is CASSPASGSTDTQYF. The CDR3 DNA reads TGTGCCAGCTCACCGGCTAGCGGGAGCACAGATACGCAGTATTTT.

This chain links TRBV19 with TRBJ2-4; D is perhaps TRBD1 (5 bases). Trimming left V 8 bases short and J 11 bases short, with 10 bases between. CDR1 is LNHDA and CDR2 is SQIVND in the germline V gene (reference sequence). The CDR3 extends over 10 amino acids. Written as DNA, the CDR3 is TGTGCCAGTGGTCAGGGTTTTCAGTACTTC. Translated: CASGQGFQYF.

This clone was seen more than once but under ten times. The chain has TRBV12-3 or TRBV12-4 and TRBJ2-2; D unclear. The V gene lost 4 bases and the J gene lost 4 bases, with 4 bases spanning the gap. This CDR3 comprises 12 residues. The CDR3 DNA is TGTGCCAGCAGTTACGGCACCGGGGAGCTGTTTTTT. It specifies CASSYGTGELFF.

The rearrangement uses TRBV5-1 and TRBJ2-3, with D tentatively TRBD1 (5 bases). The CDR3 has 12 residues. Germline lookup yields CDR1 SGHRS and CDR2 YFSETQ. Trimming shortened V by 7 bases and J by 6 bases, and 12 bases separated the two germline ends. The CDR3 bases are TGCGCCAGCCCCAGGGCGCACGATACGCAGTATTTT. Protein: CASPRAHDTQYF.

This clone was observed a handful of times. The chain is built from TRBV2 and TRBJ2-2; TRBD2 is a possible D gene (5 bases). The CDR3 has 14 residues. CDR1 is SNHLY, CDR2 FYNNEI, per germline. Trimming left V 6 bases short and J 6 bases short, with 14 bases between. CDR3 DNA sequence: TGTGCCAGCAGGACGGACTGGGAGTCCGGGGAGCTGTTTTTT. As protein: CASRTDWESGELFF.

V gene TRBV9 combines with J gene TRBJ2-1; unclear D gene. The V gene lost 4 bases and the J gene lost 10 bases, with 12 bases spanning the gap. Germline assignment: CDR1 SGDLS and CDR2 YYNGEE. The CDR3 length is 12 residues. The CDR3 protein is CASSRDFAEQFF. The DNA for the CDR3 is TGTGCCAGCAGCCGAGATTTCGCGGAGCAGTTCTTC.

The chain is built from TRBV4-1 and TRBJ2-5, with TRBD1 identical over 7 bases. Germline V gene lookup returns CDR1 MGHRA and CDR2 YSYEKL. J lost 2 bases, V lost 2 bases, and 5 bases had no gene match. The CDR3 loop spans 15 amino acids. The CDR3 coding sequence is TGCGCCAGCAGCCAACAGACAGGGCTTCAAGAGACCCAGTACTTC. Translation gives CASSQQTGLQETQYF.

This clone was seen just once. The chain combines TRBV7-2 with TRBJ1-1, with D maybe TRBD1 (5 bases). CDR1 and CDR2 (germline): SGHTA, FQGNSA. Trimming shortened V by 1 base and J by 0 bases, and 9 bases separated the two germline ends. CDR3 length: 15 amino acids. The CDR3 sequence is CASSLGAGMNTEAFF. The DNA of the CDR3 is TGTGCCAGCAGCTTAGGGGCAGGGATGAACACTGAAGCTTTCTTT.

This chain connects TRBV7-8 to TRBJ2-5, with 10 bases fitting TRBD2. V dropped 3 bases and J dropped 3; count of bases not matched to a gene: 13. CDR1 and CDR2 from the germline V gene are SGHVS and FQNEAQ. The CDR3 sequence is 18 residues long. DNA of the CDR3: TGTGCCAGCAGCTTTGGACTGCATCTAGCGGGGGTTGAAGAGACCCAGTACTTC. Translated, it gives CASSFGLHLAGVEETQYF.

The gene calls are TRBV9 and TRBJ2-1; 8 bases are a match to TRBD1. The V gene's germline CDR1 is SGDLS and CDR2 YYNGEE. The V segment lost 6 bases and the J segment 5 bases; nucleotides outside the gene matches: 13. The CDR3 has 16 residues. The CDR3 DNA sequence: TGTGCCAGCAACTTGTTGGGACAGGCCGACCACAATGAGCAGTTCTTC. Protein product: CASNLLGQADHNEQFF.

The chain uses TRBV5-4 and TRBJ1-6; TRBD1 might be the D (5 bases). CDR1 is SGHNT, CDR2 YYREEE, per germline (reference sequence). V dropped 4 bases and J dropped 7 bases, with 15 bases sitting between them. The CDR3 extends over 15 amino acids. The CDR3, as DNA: TGTGCCAGCAGCACTTACTCCAGGGTGAATTCACCCCTCCACTTT. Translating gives CASSTYSRVNSPLHF.